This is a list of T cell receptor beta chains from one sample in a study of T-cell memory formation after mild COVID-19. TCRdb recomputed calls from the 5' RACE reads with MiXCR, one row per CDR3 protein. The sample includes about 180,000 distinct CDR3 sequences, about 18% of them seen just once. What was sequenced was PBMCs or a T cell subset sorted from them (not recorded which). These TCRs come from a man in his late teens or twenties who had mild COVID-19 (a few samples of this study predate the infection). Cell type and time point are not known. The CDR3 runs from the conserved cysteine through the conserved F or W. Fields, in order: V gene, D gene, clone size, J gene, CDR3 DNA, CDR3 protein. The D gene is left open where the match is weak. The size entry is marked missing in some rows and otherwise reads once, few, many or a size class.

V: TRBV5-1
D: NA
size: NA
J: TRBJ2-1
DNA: TGCGCCAGCAGCCTGACATTCACCCCGGCCAATGAGCAGTTCTTC
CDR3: CASSLTFTPANEQFF

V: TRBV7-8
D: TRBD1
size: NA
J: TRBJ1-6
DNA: TGTGCCAGCAGCTTCCAGGGGGTTGGTTCACCCCTCCACTTT
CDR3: CASSFQGVGSPLHF

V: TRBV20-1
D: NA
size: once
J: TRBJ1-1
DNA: TGCAGTTTTTGGACTTACGCCCTAAACACTGAAGCTTTCTTT
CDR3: CSFWTYALNTEAFF

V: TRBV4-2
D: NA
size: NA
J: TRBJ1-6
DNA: TGTGCCAGCAGCCCTTCGACGGGAACCCTCCACTTT
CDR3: CASSPSTGTLHF

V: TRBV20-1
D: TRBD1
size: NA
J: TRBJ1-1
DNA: TGCAGTGGAGAACCAGGGGGGGCGGACACTGAAGCTTTCTTT
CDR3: CSGEPGGADTEAFF

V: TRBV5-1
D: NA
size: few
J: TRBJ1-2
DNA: TGCGCCAGCAGCTTGGGGGCGGAGGGCTACACCTTC
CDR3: CASSLGAEGYTF

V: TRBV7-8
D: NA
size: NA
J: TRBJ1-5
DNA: TGTGCCAGCAGCTTAGGATCCGGGCGTCAGCCCCAGCATTTT
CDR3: CASSLGSGRQPQHF

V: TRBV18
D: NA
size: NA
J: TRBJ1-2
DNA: TGTGCCAGCTCACCACTACAGCCCCAGGTCCCTCGAGCAGTCCTCTATGGCTACACCTTC
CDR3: CASSPLQPQVPRAVLYGYTF

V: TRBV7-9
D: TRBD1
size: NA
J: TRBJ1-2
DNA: TGTGCCAGCAGCTGGACAGGAAACTATGGCTACACCTTC
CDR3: CASSWTGNYGYTF

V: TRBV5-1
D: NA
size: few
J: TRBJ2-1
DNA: TGCGCCAGCAGCTTGGAAGGGGTTGGTGGTGAGCAGTTCTTC
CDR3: CASSLEGVGGEQFF

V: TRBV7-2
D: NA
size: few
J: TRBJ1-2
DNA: TGTGCCAGCAGCTTAGATAAGGGAATCTATGGCTACACCTTC
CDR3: CASSLDKGIYGYTF

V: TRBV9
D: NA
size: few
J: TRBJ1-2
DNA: TGTGCCAGCAGCACCCGACAGCCGACCGTCCCCGGTTGTGGCTACACCTTC
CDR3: CASSTRQPTVPGCGYTF

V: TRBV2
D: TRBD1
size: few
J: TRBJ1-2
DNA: TGTGCCAGCAGAACAGACAGGGGCGGTGGCTACACCTTC
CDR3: CASRTDRGGGYTF

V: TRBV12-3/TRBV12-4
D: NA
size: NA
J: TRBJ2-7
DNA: TGTGCCAGCAGTTTTATAGGGATCTCCGAGCAGTACTTC
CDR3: CASSFIGISEQYF

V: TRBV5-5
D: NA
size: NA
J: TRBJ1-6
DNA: TGTGCCAGCACCGCACGCCGAATGTCCTATAATTCACCCCTCCACTTT
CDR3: CASTARRMSYNSPLHF

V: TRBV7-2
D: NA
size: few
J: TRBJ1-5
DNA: TGTGCCAGCACTCCACGCGGCGGAGGGGAACAGCCCCAGCATTTT
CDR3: CASTPRGGGEQPQHF

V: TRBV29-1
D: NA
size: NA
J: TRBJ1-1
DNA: TGCAGCGCCCACGCGGAGATGGCTTTCTTT
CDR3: CSAHAEMAFF

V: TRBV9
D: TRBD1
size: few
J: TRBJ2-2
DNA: TGTGCCAGCAGCGACCCGGGGACAGGGGGCATTGACACCGGGGAGCTGTTTTTT
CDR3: CASSDPGTGGIDTGELFF

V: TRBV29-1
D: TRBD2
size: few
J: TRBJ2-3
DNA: TGCAGCGTTGATTACGGGGGGGATACGCAGTATTTT
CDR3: CSVDYGGDTQYF

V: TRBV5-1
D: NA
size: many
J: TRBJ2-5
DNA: TGCGCCAGCAGCTTCGGCGGCTACCAAGAGACCCAGTACTTC
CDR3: CASSFGGYQETQYF

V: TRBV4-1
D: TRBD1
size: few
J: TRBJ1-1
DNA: TGCGCCAGCAGGGAACAGGGGGTCACTGAAGCTTTCTTT
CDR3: CASREQGVTEAFF

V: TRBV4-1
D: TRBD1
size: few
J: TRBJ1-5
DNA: TGCGCCAGCAGCCATGACCCGGGACAGGTGCGCAATCAGCCCCAGCATTTT
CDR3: CASSHDPGQVRNQPQHF

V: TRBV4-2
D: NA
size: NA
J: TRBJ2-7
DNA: TGTGCCAGCAGCCAAGATTTCTACACCCACGAGCAGTACTTC
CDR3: CASSQDFYTHEQYF

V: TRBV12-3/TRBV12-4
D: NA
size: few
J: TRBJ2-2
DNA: TGTGCCAGCAGTTTAAGATCAGCGAACACCGGGGAGCTGTTTTTT
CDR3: CASSLRSANTGELFF

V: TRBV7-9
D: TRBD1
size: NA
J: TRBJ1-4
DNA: TGTGCCAGCACCCAACAGGGGGAAAAACTGTTTTTT
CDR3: CASTQQGEKLFF

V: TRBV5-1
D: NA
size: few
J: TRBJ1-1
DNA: TGCGCCAGCAGCGTTTCCAGCGGGAACACTGAAGCTTTCTTT
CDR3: CASSVSSGNTEAFF

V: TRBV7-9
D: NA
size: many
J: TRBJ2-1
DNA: TGTGCCAGCAGCGGGGAGTACAATGAGCAGTTCTTC
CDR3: CASSGEYNEQFF

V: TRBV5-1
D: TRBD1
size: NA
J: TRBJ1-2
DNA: TGCGCCAGCAGCATAGATAGGGACAGCCCGTGGAAGTATGGCTACACCTTC
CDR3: CASSIDRDSPWKYGYTF

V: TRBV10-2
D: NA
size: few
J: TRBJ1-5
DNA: TGCGCCAGCAGTGAAACTCCCCAGCCCCAGCATTTT
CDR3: CASSETPQPQHF

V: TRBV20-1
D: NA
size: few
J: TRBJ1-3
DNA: TGCAGTGCGTCGGACGTTACCTCTGGAAACACCATATATTTT
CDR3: CSASDVTSGNTIYF

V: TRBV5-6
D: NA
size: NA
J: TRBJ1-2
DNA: TGTGCCAGCAGCTTGAAGGGAGTCGGCTATGGCTACACCTTC
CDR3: CASSLKGVGYGYTF

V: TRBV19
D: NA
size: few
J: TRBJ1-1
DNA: TGTGCCAGTAGTGGTTCCCACCCTGAAGCTTTCTTT
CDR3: CASSGSHPEAFF

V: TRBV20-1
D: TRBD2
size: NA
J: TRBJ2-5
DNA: TGCAGTGCTAGAGATCCTGGGGGAGCGGGGGAGGGAACCCAGTACTTC
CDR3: CSARDPGGAGEGTQYF

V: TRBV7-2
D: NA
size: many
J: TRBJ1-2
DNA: TGTGCCAGCAGCTTTGGGGGGAACTATGGCTACACCTTC
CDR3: CASSFGGNYGYTF

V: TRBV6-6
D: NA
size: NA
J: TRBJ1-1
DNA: TGTGCCAGCAGTTACGGAGGACTCTGGAACACTGAAGCTTTCTTT
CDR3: CASSYGGLWNTEAFF

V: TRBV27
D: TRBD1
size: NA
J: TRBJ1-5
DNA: TGTGCCAGCGGGAGAGGACAGGGAACCCAGCCCCAGCATTTT
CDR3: CASGRGQGTQPQHF

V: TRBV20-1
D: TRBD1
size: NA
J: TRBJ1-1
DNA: TGCAGTGCCCGGGGACAGGGGAGTGTGGACACTGAAGCTTTCTTT
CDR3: CSARGQGSVDTEAFF

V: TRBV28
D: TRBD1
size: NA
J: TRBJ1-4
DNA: TGTGCCAGCAACCTAGAGGGGGCGGCTGAAAAACTGTTTTTT
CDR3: CASNLEGAAEKLFF

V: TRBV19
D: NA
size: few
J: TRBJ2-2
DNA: TGTGCCAGTAGTACCAGAAACCTTAAGATGCACGGGGAGCTGTTTTTT
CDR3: CASSTRNLKMHGELFF

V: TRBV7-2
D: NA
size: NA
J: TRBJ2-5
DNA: TGTGCCAGCAGCTTTTCGTCAGGGCCACAGACCCAGTACTTC
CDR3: CASSFSSGPQTQYF

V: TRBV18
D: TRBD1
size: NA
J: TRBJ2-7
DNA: TGTGCCAGCTCCCCCCTGACAGGGGGGTACGAGCAGTACTTC
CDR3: CASSPLTGGYEQYF

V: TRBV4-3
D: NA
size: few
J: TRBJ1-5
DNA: TGCGCCAGCAGCCAAGAACTGGGTCAGCCCCAGCATTTT
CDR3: CASSQELGQPQHF

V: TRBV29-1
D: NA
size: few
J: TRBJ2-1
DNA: TGCAGCGTTTTGTACAATGAGCAGTTCTTC
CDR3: CSVLYNEQFF

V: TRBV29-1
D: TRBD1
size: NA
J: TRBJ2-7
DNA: TGCAGCGTTGAGAATGACAGGGCCCGCGAGCAGTACTTC
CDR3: CSVENDRAREQYF

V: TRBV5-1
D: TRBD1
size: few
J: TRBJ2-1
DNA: TGCGCCAGCAGCATACAGGGGTATGAGCAGTTCTTC
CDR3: CASSIQGYEQFF

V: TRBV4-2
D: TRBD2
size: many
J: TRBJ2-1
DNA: TGTGCCAGCAGCCAAGCCGGGACTAGCGGGTGGTTGGAGCAGTTCTTC
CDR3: CASSQAGTSGWLEQFF

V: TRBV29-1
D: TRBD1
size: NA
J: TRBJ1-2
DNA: TGCAGCTCCTTCGGGACAGGGGACGGCTACACCTTC
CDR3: CSSFGTGDGYTF

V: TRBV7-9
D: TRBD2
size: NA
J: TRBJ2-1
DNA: TGTGCCAGCAGCTCCCGGACTAGCGGGGGCCTCAATGAGCAGTTCTTC
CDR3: CASSSRTSGGLNEQFF

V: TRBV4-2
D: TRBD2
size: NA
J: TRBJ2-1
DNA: TGTGCCAGCAGCCAACAGGGACTAGCGGGGGGACTTTACAATGAGCAGTTCTTC
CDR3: CASSQQGLAGGLYNEQFF

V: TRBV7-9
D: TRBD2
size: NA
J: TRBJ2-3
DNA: TGTGCCAGCAGCCCCCAGGGTAGCGGGGGCGCCGGGGGAGATACGCAGTATTTT
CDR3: CASSPQGSGGAGGDTQYF

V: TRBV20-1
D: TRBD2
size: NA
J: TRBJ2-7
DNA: TGCAGTGCTGGGGCTAGCGGGGTGGAAGGGGAGCAGTACTTC
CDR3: CSAGASGVEGEQYF

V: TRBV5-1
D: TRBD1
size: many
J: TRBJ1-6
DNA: TGCGCCAGCAGCTCCCAGACAGGGAATTCACCCCTCCACTTT
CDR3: CASSSQTGNSPLHF

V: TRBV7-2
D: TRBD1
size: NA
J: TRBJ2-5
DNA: TGTGCCAGCAGCGTGGACAGGGTGGAAGAGACCCAGTACTTC
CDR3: CASSVDRVEETQYF

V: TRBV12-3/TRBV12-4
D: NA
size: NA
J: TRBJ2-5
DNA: TGTGCCAGCAGTTTTTCCGGCAGGGAAGAGACCCAGTACTTC
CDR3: CASSFSGREETQYF